A single sample is the source of the 27 T cell receptor beta chains below, sequenced in a study of T cells after yellow fever vaccination. TCRdb re-called the 5' RACE reads with MiXCR, one entry per CDR3 protein. The table includes about 85,000 distinct CDR3 sequences, more than 10% detected once. The specimen was CD8+ T cells not binding an NS4B(214-222) dextramer, sorted from PBMCs, collected roughly 23 days after the first yellow fever vaccination. These receptors were obtained from a man aged 18 to 29 who received the YFV17D yellow fever vaccine.

This chain connects TRBV9 to TRBJ2-7, with TRBD1 matching over 7 bases. This CDR3 spans 14 amino acids. CDR1 is SGDLS and CDR2 is YYNGEE in the germline V gene. V lost 3 bases and J lost 1; bases outside the gene matches: 4. The CDR3 nucleotides read TGTGCCAGCAGCGCGTGGGACAGTTCCTACGAGCAGTACTTC. As protein: CASSAWDSSYEQYF.

This clonotype came up a few times. The J gene is TRBJ1-1, the V gene TRBV4-2, with TRBD1 identical over 9 bases. Germline CDR1 is LGHNA and CDR2 is YNFKEQ. The CDR3 extends over 15 amino acids. The ends lost 1 base at V and 2 bases at J; junction bases unmatched: 2. In DNA form, the CDR3 reads TGTGCCAGCAGCCAAGGACAGGGGGTAAACACTGAAGCTTTCTTT. Amino acid sequence: CASSQGQGVNTEAFF.

V usage is TRBV7-2 and J usage is TRBJ1-1, with no clear D. The CDR3 spans 13 residues. The germline V and J ends were trimmed by 2 bases and 3 bases, with 7 bases remaining between them. Germline values: CDR1 SGHTA, CDR2 FQGNSA. CDR3 nucleotide sequence: TGTGCCAGCAGCTTAACTTCCTACACTGAAGCTTTCTTT. This encodes CASSLTSYTEAFF.

V gene TRBV7-9 combines with J gene TRBJ2-7, with TRBD1 matching 11 bases. V trimming: 3 bases; J trimming: 5 bases; junction bases outside the gene matches: 9. This CDR3 is built from 16 residues. The germline gives CDR1 SEHNR, CDR2 FQNEAQ (reference sequence). The CDR3 bases are TGTGCCAGCAGCTTCCCCGCGGACAGGGGGCTCCACGAGCAGTACTTC. As protein: CASSFPADRGLHEQYF.

This clonotype was seen a handful of times. CDR3 sequence: CASSIGTPAEAFF. CDR3 DNA sequence: TGTGCCAGTAGTATAGGGACGCCGGCTGAAGCTTTCTTT. The J gene is TRBJ1-1, the V gene TRBV19; no clear D. Germline-derived CDR1 and CDR2 are LNHDA and SQIVND (reference sequence). The CDR3 loop spans 13 amino acids. Trimming took 1 base from V and 6 from J, leaving 9 bases between them.

The chain links TRBV3-1 to TRBJ2-6; D uncertain. The CDR3 has 15 residues. The V end lost 0 bases, the J end lost 0 bases, and 3 bases lay between the germline ends. Germline-derived CDR1 and CDR2 are LGHDT and YNNKEL (reference sequence). CDR3: CASSQDFSGANVLTF. CDR3 DNA sequence: TGTGCCAGCAGCCAAGACTTCTCTGGGGCCAACGTCCTGACTTTC.

The V call is TRBV4-3, the J call TRBJ1-4; maybe TRBD1 (6 bases). Between the trimmed V and J ends, which lost 0 bases and 5 bases, there was a span of 13 bases. Germline V gene lookup returns CDR1 LGHNA and CDR2 YSLEER. The length of the CDR3 is 16 residues. The chain's CDR3 is CASSQDRAGVNEKLFF. The CDR3 DNA is TGCGCCAGCAGCCAAGATCGGGCAGGGGTCAATGAAAAACTGTTTTTT.

The table lists this clonotype with a few counts. The genes are TRBV12-3 or TRBV12-4 and TRBJ1-5; tentatively, D is TRBD1 (5 bases). The V gene lost 1 base and the J gene lost 10 bases, with 11 bases spanning the gap. The CDR3 is 13 amino acids. In nucleotides, the CDR3 is TGTGCCAGCAGTTTAGGGTCAGGGCAACCCCAGCATTTT. Translated: CASSLGSGQPQHF.

This clonotype has a handful of counts. The chain carries TRBV4-1 and TRBJ2-2; D gene uncertain. Trimming pared 6 bases from V and 0 bases from J, leaving 14 bases between. The CDR3 contains 16 residues. Germline V lookup: CDR1 MGHRA, CDR2 YSYEKL. CDR3 sequence (DNA): TGCGCCAGCAGTCGCCCCCCATCTGCGAACACCGGGGAGCTGTTTTTT. Its protein product is CASSRPPSANTGELFF.

The chain joins TRBV2 to TRBJ2-7; tentative D call: TRBD1 (6 bases). CDR1 and CDR2 (germline): SNHLY, FYNNEI. The CDR3 spans 14 residues. V was cut by 5 bases and J by 0 bases, with 11 bases left in between. CDR3 residues: CASSPRTVSYEQYF. CDR3 nucleotide sequence: TGTGCCAGCAGTCCAAGGACAGTCTCCTACGAGCAGTACTTC.

The chain carries TRBV27 and TRBJ1-2; D gene unclear. The CDR3 is made up of 13 amino acids. The V end was cut by 3 bases, the J end by 4 bases, with 9 bases between. The germline V gene encodes CDR1 MNHEY and CDR2 SMNVEV (reference sequence). CDR3 bases: TGTGCCAGCAGTTTCTTCGGGTCCTATGGCTACACCTTC. Translating gives CASSFFGSYGYTF.

The chain couples TRBV29-1 to TRBJ2-3, with D possibly TRBD1 on 6 matching bases. Germline CDR1 and CDR2: SQVTM and ANQGSEA. This CDR3 comprises 15 residues. The germline V and J ends were trimmed by 1 base and 5 bases, with 16 bases remaining between them. The CDR3 protein is CSVEGSRGQVDTQYF. DNA of the CDR3: TGCAGCGTTGAAGGAAGCAGGGGCCAGGTAGATACGCAGTATTTT.

This sequence joins TRBV4-2 and TRBJ2-2; D not resolved. Between the trimmed V and J ends, which lost 4 bases and 0 bases, there was a span of 12 bases. This CDR3 is built from 16 residues. Per the germline V gene, CDR1 is LGHNA and CDR2 is YNFKEQ. CDR3 DNA sequence: TGTGCCAGCAGCCCTAGAGGCGGTTCGAACACCGGGGAGCTGTTTTTT. Translating gives CASSPRGGSNTGELFF.

The rearrangement uses TRBV5-6 and TRBJ2-7, with D perhaps matching TRBD2 (6 bases). The V and J ends lost 2 bases and 5 bases respectively, with 11 bases between them. The CDR3 length is 13 residues. Germline V gene lookup returns CDR1 SGHDT and CDR2 YYEEEE. The CDR3 loop reads CASSFTRGNEQYF. The CDR3 coding sequence is TGTGCCAGCAGCTTCACCCGGGGGAACGAGCAGTACTTC.

This clonotype was found many times. This chain uses TRBV9 with TRBJ1-4; 7 bases are shared with TRBD1. The length of the CDR3 is 15 residues. CDR1 is SGDLS, CDR2 YYNGEE, per germline. The ends lost 0 bases at V and 5 bases at J; junction bases unmatched: 4. Here the CDR3 DNA reads TGTGCCAGCAGCGTAGATGGGACAGTCAATGAAAAACTGTTTTTT. This translates into CASSVDGTVNEKLFF.

This chain connects TRBV7-8 to TRBJ2-2; D ambiguous. This CDR3 contains 18 residues. Germline CDR1 and CDR2: SGHVS and FQNEAQ. Trimming cost V 1 base and J 0 bases, with 15 bases left between them. The CDR3 DNA reads TGTGCCAGCAGCTTAGAGGTCGGCTTTTTCGCGAACACCGGGGAGCTGTTTTTT. This sequence encodes CASSLEVGFFANTGELFF.

The chain links TRBV4-2 to TRBJ1-5, with D perhaps matching TRBD1 (5 bases). V was cut by 0 bases and J by 6 bases, with 9 bases left in between. The CDR3 runs to 14 residues. Germline CDR1 reads LGHNA; CDR2 reads YNFKEQ. In DNA form, the CDR3 reads TGTGCCAGCAGCCAAGAAACAGGAGGTCAGCCCCAGCATTTT. Translated: CASSQETGGQPQHF.

The chain recombines TRBV4-3 with TRBJ1-1; 7 bases match TRBD1. Germline loops: CDR1 LGHNA, CDR2 YSLEER. J lost 6 bases, V lost 3 bases, and 4 bases had no gene match. The CDR3 consists of 13 residues. The DNA of the CDR3 is TGCGCCAGCAGCCATGACAGGGTATCTGAAGCTTTCTTT. It codes for CASSHDRVSEAFF.

This clonotype appeared a few times. V and J are TRBV27 and TRBJ2-1; perhaps TRBD1 as D (6 bases). Germline loops: CDR1 MNHEY, CDR2 SMNVEV (reference sequence). CDR3 length: 16 residues. Trimming took 7 bases from V and 3 from J, leaving 19 bases between them. Here the CDR3 DNA reads TGTGCCAGCACCGTGGGCTCGGGACACCACTACAATGAGCAGTTCTTC. It is translated as CASTVGSGHHYNEQFF.

This clonotype came up a few times. V usage is TRBV20-1 and J usage is TRBJ1-1, with 11 bases identical to TRBD1. V shed 0 bases, J shed 1 base, and the junction held 7 bases outside the gene matches. The CDR3 sequence is 17 residues long. CDR1 and CDR2 (germline): DFQATT, SNEGSKA (reference sequence). CDR3 sequence: CSARDFRTGGPNTEAFF. DNA for the CDR3: TGCAGTGCTAGAGATTTCCGGACAGGGGGCCCGAACACTGAAGCTTTCTTT.

This clonotype was observed a handful of times. The V gene is TRBV5-1, the J gene TRBJ1-2, with 8 bases that match TRBD1. Germline CDR1 SGHRS, CDR2 YFSETQ. Trimming removed 4 bases from V and 3 bases from J; junction bases left unmatched: 5. There are 14 residues in the CDR3. The CDR3 DNA is TGCGCCAGCAGCGCGGTGGACAGGGACTATGGCTACACCTTC. It is translated as CASSAVDRDYGYTF.

This sequence joins TRBV29-1 and TRBJ2-5; tentatively, D is TRBD1 (5 bases). CDR3 length: 13 residues. The germline V gene has CDR1 SQVTM and CDR2 ANQGSEA. The V end was cut by 4 bases, the J end by 0 bases, with 9 bases between. In DNA, the CDR3 is TGCAGCGTTGCTCAGGGTCACCAAGAGACCCAGTACTTC. Translating gives CSVAQGHQETQYF.

The chain recombines TRBV5-1 with TRBJ2-1; D perhaps matches TRBD1 (5 bases). Trimming cost V 0 bases and J 7 bases, with 14 bases left between them. CDR1 SGHRS and CDR2 YFSETQ come from the germline V gene. The CDR3 runs 15 residues. The CDR3 reads CASSLGGAYLNEQFF. CDR3 DNA sequence: TGCGCCAGCAGCTTGGGGGGCGCCTATTTGAATGAGCAGTTCTTC. Filled out from reference TRBV5-1 and TRBJ2-1, the complete variable domain reads KAGVTQTPRYLIKTRGQQVTLSCSPISGHRSVSWYQQTPGQGLQFLFEYFSETQRNKGNFPGRFSGRQFSNSRSEMNVSTLELGDSALYLCASSLGGAYLNEQFFGPGTRLTVL.

The genes are TRBV2 and TRBJ1-1; TRBD1 might be the D (5 bases). The germline V gene has CDR1 SNHLY and CDR2 FYNNEI. Trimming removed 0 bases from V and 1 base from J, with 15 bases in between. The CDR3 spans 17 residues. The CDR3 DNA follows: TGTGCCAGCAGTGAAGCGCTCGGGACCGTCGGGAACACTGAAGCTTTCTTT. This gives the protein CASSEALGTVGNTEAFF.

This chain uses TRBV28 with TRBJ1-6, with D unresolved. This CDR3 has 16 residues. Trimming stripped 0 bases from V and 9 bases from J, with 15 bases between. In germline, CDR1 is MDHEN, CDR2 SYDVKM. DNA of the CDR3: TGTGCCAGCAGTTTATGGACCTCATACCTCCCTTCACCCCTCCACTTT. It is translated as CASSLWTSYLPSPLHF. Complete variable domain (other parts from reference TRBV28 and TRBJ1-6): DVKVTQSSRYLVKRTGEKVFLECVQDMDHENMFWYRQDPGLGLRLIYFSYDVKMKEKGDIPEGYSVSREKKERFSLILESASTNQTSMYLCASSLWTSYLPSPLHFGNGTRLTVT.

Regarding this clonotype: One end of the junction is discordant with germline, which a read error may explain. J is TRBJ2-1 and V is TRBV12-3 or TRBV12-4; 12 positions match TRBD2. The CDR3 length is 15 residues. This chain's CDR3 is CASVQASGGANEQSF. The CDR3 nucleotides read TGTGCCAGCGTTCAGGCTAGCGGGGGGGCCAATGAGCAGTCCTTC.

This chain uses TRBV7-6 with TRBJ2-3, with D possibly being TRBD1 or TRBD2 (5 bases each). Germline lookup yields CDR1 SGHVS and CDR2 FNYEAQ. Between the trimmed V and J ends, which lost 5 bases and 1 base, there was a span of 13 bases. CDR3 length: 15 residues. CDR3 DNA: TGTGCCAGCAGCCCAGGGAGCCGCGGCACAGATACGCAGTATTTT. Its protein is CASSPGSRGTDTQYF.